One sample yielded the 27 T cell receptor beta chains listed below, sequenced in a study of somatic mutations in cytotoxic T cells in rheumatoid arthritis. TCRdb's table, derived via immunoSEQ multiplex PCR, lists solely in-frame clones and lacks some. This sample yields approximately 18,000 clones, of which around 80% are seen a single time; around 5% belongs to the top ten. Sequencing used CD8+ T cells sorted from blood. These receptors all come from an adult with rheumatoid arthritis.

This clone was found once. J is TRBJ2-5 and V is TRBV5-1; no clear D. The J call may be in error: the DNA end matches TRBJ2-7 better. The CDR3 has 15 amino acids. CDR1 SGHRS and CDR2 YFSETQ come from the germline V gene. Here the CDR3 DNA reads TGCGCCAGCAGAAAATCACTATTCAGCTCCTACGAGCAGTACTTC. Protein product: CASRKSLFSSYEQYF.

This clone has more than one count but fewer than ten. The chain uses TRBV6-1 and TRBJ1-5, with a possible D match to TRBD1 (6 bases). V lost 11 bases, J lost 5 bases, and 16 bases lay in between. Per germline, CDR1 MNHNS and CDR2 SASEGT. This CDR3 is built from 13 residues. The CDR3 DNA reads TGTGCCGCCAGGGCAGGGGCGGATCAGCCCCAGCATTTT. Translated: CAARAGADQPQHF.

The rearrangement joins TRBV5-6 to TRBJ1-6; no firm D call. V was clipped by 2 bases and J by 8 bases, with 14 bases between them. The CDR3 has 15 amino acids. CDR1 and CDR2 (germline): SGHDT, YYEEEE. The CDR3 DNA sequence: TGTGCCAGCAGCTTAAGGAAAGGGTGGTATTCACCCCTCCACTTT. It codes for CASSLRKGWYSPLHF.

The rearrangement links TRBV29-1 to TRBJ2-7; 9 positions agree with TRBD2. The CDR3 has 15 amino acids. V lost 0 bases and J lost 9; bases outside the gene matches: 12. Germline loops: CDR1 SQVTM, CDR2 ANQGSEA. Written as DNA, the CDR3 is TGCAGCGTTGAAGATCCCAGCGGGGGGTTGACAGGGCAGTACTTC. Protein: CSVEDPSGGLTGQYF.

The chain couples TRBV10-3 to TRBJ1-6; D is uncertain. The length of the CDR3 is 13 residues. Per germline, CDR1 ENHRY and CDR2 SYGVKD. V lost 9 bases to trimming and J lost 9 bases, with 15 bases between them. The DNA for the CDR3 is TGTGCCATGAGGGATGGCGGGGTTTCACCCCTCCACTTT. This codes for CAMRDGGVSPLHF.

This clone was seen more than once but under ten times. This CDR3 is also generated by other DNA sequences in the sample. The chain joins TRBV12-5 to TRBJ2-7; D is ambiguous. Trimming pared 9 bases from V and 2 bases from J, leaving 8 bases between. Germline-derived CDR1 and CDR2 are LGHNT and FRNRAP. This CDR3 region has 11 residues. The CDR3 region is CASGWAYEQYF. The CDR3 DNA reads TGTGCTAGCGGATGGGCCTACGAGCAGTACTTC.

V gene TRBV6-1 combines with J gene TRBJ2-7; D possibly matches TRBD1 or TRBD2 (6 bases each). CDR1 is MNHNS, CDR2 SASEGT, per germline. The CDR3 has 15 residues. V was pared by 10 bases and J by 0 bases, with 19 bases between. The CDR3 nucleotides read TGTGCCATCCCTCACGGGGGCCCCAGCTCCTACGAGCAGTACTTC. It translates to CAIPHGGPSSYEQYF.

The V gene is TRBV30, the J gene TRBJ1-5; the match to TRBD1 covers 12 bases. V trimming: 1 base; J trimming: 5 bases; junction bases outside the gene matches: 3. The germline CDR1 and CDR2 sequences are GTSNPN and SVGIG (reference sequence). This CDR3 comprises 15 residues. Here the CDR3 reads CAWSGGQGAYQPQHF. In nucleotides, the CDR3 is TGTGCCTGGAGTGGGGGACAGGGGGCTTATCAGCCCCAGCATTTT.

This rearrangement joins TRBV27 to TRBJ1-2, with 10 bases matching TRBD1. The V and J ends lost 5 bases and 4 bases, in that order; junction bases with no gene match: 7. Germline CDR1 and CDR2: MNHEY and SMNVEV (reference sequence). The CDR3 runs to 15 residues. The CDR3 DNA follows: TGTGCCAGCAGTCGGACAGGGGGGTCTCCCTATGGCTACACCTTC. This gives the protein CASSRTGGSPYGYTF.

The J gene is TRBJ2-7, the V gene TRBV7-9; possible D gene TRBD2, 6 bases. Trimming cost V 3 bases and J 2 bases, with 20 bases left between them. The CDR3 length is 17 residues. The germline V gene has CDR1 SEHNR and CDR2 FQNEAQ (reference sequence). The CDR3 nucleotides read TGTGCCAGCAGCTTTTCGCAATGGGGGGAAGGCCCCTACGAGCAGTACTTC. As protein: CASSFSQWGEGPYEQYF. The variable domain in full, completed from reference TRBV7-9 and TRBJ2-7, reads DTGVSQNPRHKITKRGQNVTFRCDPISEHNRLYWYRQTLGQGPEFLTYFQNEAQLEKSRLLSDRFSAERPKGSFSTLEIQRTEQGDSAMYLCASSFSQWGEGPYEQYFGPGTRLTVT.

This chain joins TRBV11-2 and TRBJ2-5; perhaps D is TRBD1 or TRBD2 (5 bases each). Trimming took 0 bases from V and 4 from J, leaving 12 bases between them. This CDR3 contains 15 residues. Germline CDR1 SGHAT, CDR2 FQNNGV. The CDR3 here is CASSLESGPGETQYF. The CDR3, as DNA: TGTGCCAGCAGCTTAGAGTCGGGACCGGGAGAGACCCAGTACTTC.

This CDR3 is CASSLPGSGELFF. CDR3 nucleotides: TGCGCCAGCAGCTTGCCAGGGTCCGGGGAGCTGTTTTTT. This chain links TRBV5-1 with TRBJ2-2; a possible D gene is TRBD1 (5 bases). V was clipped by 1 base and J by 6 bases, with 7 bases between them. This CDR3 is built from 13 residues. From germline, CDR1 is SGHRS and CDR2 YFSETQ.

This chain connects TRBV7-9 to TRBJ2-2; either TRBD1 or TRBD2 may supply D (6 bases each). The V and J ends lost 5 bases and 8 bases respectively, with 15 bases between them. This CDR3 contains 14 residues. CDR1 and CDR2 from the germline V gene are SEHNR and FQNEAQ (reference sequence). CDR3 sequence reads: CASSLLGGWGELFF. Written as DNA, the CDR3 is TGTGCCAGCAGCCTCCTCGGGGGCTGGGGGGAGCTGTTTTTT.

The DNA for the CDR3 is TGTGCCAGCAGCTTAGGACAGGGCTATGGAAACACCATATATTTT. It encodes CASSLGQGYGNTIYF. The gene calls are TRBV5-5 and TRBJ1-3; the match to TRBD1 covers 8 bases. The CDR3 runs 15 residues. Germline V gives CDR1 SGHKS, CDR2 YYEKEE (reference sequence). With 2 bases clipped from V and 3 bases from J, the junction kept 4 bases outside the gene matches.

The chain couples TRBV13 to TRBJ2-5; D may be TRBD2 (6 bases). Trimming cost V 5 bases and J 5 bases, with 18 bases left between them. Germline assignment: CDR1 PRHDT and CDR2 FYEKMQ (reference sequence). CDR3 length: 15 residues. The CDR3 nucleotides read TGTGCCAGCAGCCCGCGCGGTCAAGGAGGGGAGACCCAGTACTTC. Its protein is CASSPRGQGGETQYF.

The count of this clone is one. The CDR3 protein is CASSPDIGGEETQYF. The DNA of the CDR3 is TGCGCCAGCAGCCCCGACATCGGGGGCGAGGAGACCCAGTACTTC. The V and J genes are TRBV5-1 and TRBJ2-5; D might be TRBD1 or TRBD2, each matching 6 bases. From germline, CDR1 is SGHRS and CDR2 YFSETQ. V was cut by 4 bases and J by 5 bases, with 18 bases left in between. The CDR3 is 15 residues long.

Only one count was recorded for this clone. This chain links TRBV6-6 with TRBJ2-2; D might be TRBD2 (5 bases). CDR3 size: 13 residues. In germline, CDR1 is MNHNY, CDR2 SVGAGI (reference sequence). With 8 bases removed from V and 5 bases from J, the gap between germline ends came to 12 bases. In nucleotides, the CDR3 is TGTGCCAGCGGAAAGGGAGTTACCGGGGAGCTGTTTTTT. Its protein is CASGKGVTGELFF.

This chain uses TRBV5-1 with TRBJ2-7, with a tentative D call TRBD2 (6 bases). This CDR3 contains 14 residues. Trimming stripped 0 bases from V and 5 bases from J, with 12 bases between. The V gene's germline CDR1 is SGHRS and CDR2 YFSETQ. The CDR3 protein is CASSLDARRDEQYF. In DNA form, the CDR3 reads TGCGCCAGCAGCTTGGATGCCCGGAGGGACGAGCAGTACTTC.

The rearrangement links TRBV11-2 to TRBJ1-1, with TRBD1 identical over 7 bases. The CDR3 has 12 residues. Germline V gene lookup returns CDR1 SGHAT and CDR2 FQNNGV. Germline trimming cut 5 bases from V and 10 bases from J; bases unmatched to any gene: 7. The CDR3 reads CASSQTGSGAFF. The CDR3 bases are TGTGCCAGCAGCCAGACAGGGTCTGGAGCTTTCTTT.

The CDR3 DNA reads as TGTGCCAGCAGCCACGAACAGGACCCCCTCTCTGGAAACACCATATATTTT. It specifies CASSHEQDPLSGNTIYF. This rearrangement joins TRBV11-2 to TRBJ1-3, with a possible D match to TRBD1 (5 bases). This CDR3 comprises 17 residues. Germline lookup yields CDR1 SGHAT and CDR2 FQNNGV. V lost 5 bases and J 0 bases, leaving 17 bases between the germline ends.

The V and J genes are TRBV5-6 and TRBJ2-1, with 7 positions matching TRBD1. Germline CDR1 reads SGHDT; CDR2 reads YYEEEE. The CDR3 runs to 16 residues. The ends lost 6 bases at V and 2 bases at J; junction bases unmatched: 11. CDR3 coding DNA: TGTGCCAGCAACTACGTTACAGGGGCTGCCTACAATGAGCAGTTCTTC. Encoded protein: CASNYVTGAAYNEQFF.

The V and J genes are TRBV4-1 and TRBJ2-7; the match to TRBD2 covers 11 bases. Trimming took 0 bases from V and 3 from J; bases not matched to a gene: 4. Germline CDR1 MGHRA, CDR2 YSYEKL. The CDR3 runs to 16 residues. CDR3: CASSQDTTSGVYEQYF. The CDR3 nucleotides are TGCGCCAGCAGCCAAGATACGACTAGCGGGGTCTACGAGCAGTACTTC.

The J gene is TRBJ2-7, the V gene TRBV15; D ambiguous. This CDR3 contains 14 residues. V lost 5 bases and J 0 bases, leaving 11 bases between the germline ends. Germline CDR1 is LNHNV and CDR2 is YYDKDF (reference sequence). This CDR3 reads CATSGPQSSYEQYF. The DNA for the CDR3 is TGTGCCACCAGCGGCCCCCAAAGCTCCTACGAGCAGTACTTC.

CDR3 sequence (DNA): TGTGCCAGCAGCTTGGCCAGGGCCCTCTCCTACGAGCAGTACTTC. This translates into CASSLARALSYEQYF. The chain links TRBV5-5 to TRBJ2-7; a possible D gene is TRBD1 (5 bases). Trimming shortened V by 0 bases and J by 0 bases, and 10 bases separated the two germline ends. CDR1 and CDR2 (germline): SGHKS, YYEKEE (reference sequence). The CDR3 runs 15 residues.

The J gene is TRBJ2-5, the V gene TRBV6-1, with D unclear. The J call is doubtful: the DNA matches TRBJ2-7 better. Germline values: CDR1 MNHNS, CDR2 SASEGT. The CDR3 extends over 13 amino acids. The DNA of the CDR3 is TGTGCCAGCAGTTTCAGGAGCAGCTACGAGCAGTACTTC. It encodes CASSFRSSYEQYF.

The chain has TRBV29-1 and TRBJ2-7; possible D gene TRBD1, 6 bases. Trimming took 3 bases from V and 4 from J, leaving 22 bases between them. The CDR3 is 16 residues long. The germline gives CDR1 SQVTM, CDR2 ANQGSEA. CDR3 amino acids: CSVEGAQGPSGYEQYF. The CDR3 region has the DNA TGCAGCGTTGAGGGGGCCCAGGGGCCATCCGGGTACGAGCAGTACTTC.

A single count supports this clone. The chain uses TRBV18 and TRBJ2-1; D remains unclear. Germline loops: CDR1 KGHSH, CDR2 LQKENI. The CDR3 has 13 amino acids. V lost 6 bases and J 5 bases, leaving 11 bases between the germline ends. The CDR3 is CASSPTGDNEQFF. The CDR3 region has the DNA TGTGCCAGCTCTCCTACTGGGGACAATGAGCAGTTCTTC.